This TCR beta chain was obtained from a study of T cells in Graves' hyperthyroidism and ophthalmopathy. In regard to this clonotype: Its matching antigen is unknown.

Trimming shortened V by 4 bases and J by 8 bases, and 17 bases separated the two germline ends. This CDR3 has 14 amino acids. From germline, CDR1 is SGHDN and CDR2 FVKESK. Graves' hyperthyroidism qualified as stable when ophthalmopathy did not progress within 18 months. The diagnoses drew upon clinical symptoms, serum thyroxine and TRAb, thyroid ultrasound and orbital computed tomography. Amplification of TCR beta CDR3 regions was performed using RNA transcripts as template. HTBI primers drove first-round RT-PCR of the TCR CDR3. TCRdb itself ran the multiplex PCR reads through MiXCR, one entry per CDR3 protein. Of a few hundred thousand distinct CDR3 sequences listed, 46% are singletons. Study results and limitations: Most thyroid clonotypes with frequency above 0.001 were detected in blood. Model output signaled ophthalmopathy a median 6.5 months ahead of onset.

The rearrangement joins TRBV14 to TRBJ1-2; D remains unclear. This TCR derives from a woman between 18 and 29 years old with Graves' hyperthyroidism. Sequenced input: peripheral blood or thyroid tissue (not recorded which). CDR3 amino acids: CASSPPTGRGGYTF. The CDR3 DNA reads as TGTGCCAGCAGCCCACCCACGGGGAGAGGCGGCTACACCTTC. The full variable domain, completed using reference TRBV14 and TRBJ1-2, is EAGVTQFPSHSVIEKGQTVTLRCDPISGHDNLYWYRRVMGKEIKFLLHFVKESKQDESGMPNNRFLAERTGGTYSTLKVQPAELEDSGVYFCASSPPTGRGGYTFGSGTRLTVV.